This note documents a single T cell receptor beta chain sequence. Its antigen is not known. This sample stems from a study of Graves' ophthalmopathy and Graves' hyperthyroidism. Reliance was placed on clinical symptoms, serum thyroxine, TRAb, thyroid ultrasound and orbital computed tomography for diagnosis. RNA transcripts served as template for amplifying TCR beta CDR3 sequences. Investigators did first-round RT-PCR with HTBI primers, then second-round multiplex PCR. TCRdb reprocessed the multiplex PCR reads with MiXCR, giving one entry per CDR3 protein. The profile shows under 250,000 distinct CDR3 sequences, roughly 21% of them singletons. The study's findings and limits: Using a 13-signature model, the authors split ophthalmopathy from stable hyperthyroidism, with under 90% sensitivity and roughly 83% specificity. Among expanded thyroid clonotypes above 0.001 frequency, most also occurred in blood.

Germline V gene lookup returns CDR1 KGHDR and CDR2 SFDVKD. With 4 bases removed from V and 12 bases from J, the gap between germline ends came to 14 bases. The CDR3 runs 12 residues. The sequence was collected from a woman in her forties or fifties with Graves' ophthalmopathy. Specimen: peripheral blood. The genes are TRBV24-1 and TRBJ1-1; TRBD1 might be the D (6 bases). The CDR3 loop reads CATSDSQGRPFF. The CDR3 nucleotides are TGTGCCACCAGTGACAGCCAGGGGAGGCCTTTCTTT.